Listed below are T cell receptor beta chains from one sample, sequenced in a study of OX40 agonist ivuxolimab in advanced cancers. Sequencing was performed with immunoSEQ multiplex PCR; in TCRdb, only in-frame clones are kept and a portion is missing. This sample has 95,000 to 100,000 clones; 70% to 85% occur once, and the top ten carry about 1.5%. This specimen was CD4+ or CD8+ T cells sorted from blood, taken in a trial of the OX40 agonist ivuxolimab. The origin of the receptors is an adult with an advanced solid tumor such as melanoma, head and neck, liver or kidney cancer. Each CDR3 is given with its conserved first and last residue. The order of the fields is D gene, J gene, V gene, clone size, CDR3 DNA, CDR3 protein. The D gene is left open where the match is weak. The listing skips clone size in some rows; elsewhere it reads once, few, many or a size class.

d_call: -; j_call: TRBJ2-1; v_call: TRBV11-2; clone_size: -; cdr3_nt: TGTGCCAGCAGGCCCGGGGTCGGCAGGGGAAGCTCCTACAATGAGCAGTTCTTC; cdr3_aa: CASRPGVGRGSSYNEQFF
d_call: TRBD1; j_call: TRBJ2-7; v_call: TRBV30; clone_size: many; cdr3_nt: TGTGCCTGGAGTAAGGGACAGTCCTACGAGCAGTACTTC; cdr3_aa: CAWSKGQSYEQYF
d_call: TRBD2; j_call: TRBJ2-1; v_call: TRBV28; clone_size: once; cdr3_nt: TGTGTAATTAGCGGGAGAGGTCTAGGGAATGAGCAGTTCTTC; cdr3_aa: CVISGRGLGNEQFF
d_call: -; j_call: TRBJ1-1; v_call: TRBV7-8; clone_size: -; cdr3_nt: TGTGCCAGCATAAAAGGCAGGGGGAACACTGAAGCTTTCTTT; cdr3_aa: CASIKGRGNTEAFF
d_call: TRBD2; j_call: TRBJ2-2; v_call: TRBV29-1; clone_size: -; cdr3_nt: TGCAGCGCCGGGGGGAATATGAACACCGGGGAGCTGTTTTTT; cdr3_aa: CSAGGNMNTGELFF
d_call: -; j_call: TRBJ2-7; v_call: TRBV6-5; clone_size: -; cdr3_nt: TGTGCCAGCAGTTTTCGACAGGCCCCTGGCGGGCAGTACTTC; cdr3_aa: CASSFRQAPGGQYF
d_call: -; j_call: TRBJ2-2; v_call: TRBV7-6; clone_size: -; cdr3_nt: TGTGCCAGCAGCTTAATACAGGCCACCGGGGAGCTGTTTTTT; cdr3_aa: CASSLIQATGELFF
d_call: -; j_call: TRBJ1-2; v_call: TRBV6-5; clone_size: -; cdr3_nt: TGTGCCAGCAGTTACTACCAGTCAGGATATGGCTACACCTTC; cdr3_aa: CASSYYQSGYGYTF
d_call: -; j_call: TRBJ2-2; v_call: TRBV7-6; clone_size: -; cdr3_nt: TGTGCCAGCAGCTCTAGGAACACCGGGGAGCTGTTTTTT; cdr3_aa: CASSSRNTGELFF
d_call: TRBD1; j_call: TRBJ1-2; v_call: TRBV29-1; clone_size: -; cdr3_nt: TGCAGCGTCCTGACAGGGGGGAGCTATGGCTACACCTTC; cdr3_aa: CSVLTGGSYGYTF
d_call: -; j_call: TRBJ2-5; v_call: TRBV7-6; clone_size: -; cdr3_nt: TGTGCCAGCAGCTTGGGGGCCCGCGACGTGAAGACCCAGTACTTC; cdr3_aa: CASSLGARDVKTQYF
d_call: TRBD2; j_call: TRBJ2-7; v_call: TRBV6-5; clone_size: -; cdr3_nt: TGTGCCAGCAGTTACCTGACTAGCGGGAGTATTTACGAGCAGTACTTC; cdr3_aa: CASSYLTSGSIYEQYF
d_call: TRBD1; j_call: TRBJ2-7; v_call: TRBV6-5; clone_size: -; cdr3_nt: TGTGCCAGCAGGGGGACAGGGGGCCACTCCTACGAGCAGTACTTC; cdr3_aa: CASRGTGGHSYEQYF
d_call: TRBD2; j_call: TRBJ2-1; v_call: TRBV7-2; clone_size: -; cdr3_nt: TGTGCCAGCAGCCTTGGGGGGACTAGCGGGAGATCCGGGCAGTTCTTC; cdr3_aa: CASSLGGTSGRSGQFF
d_call: -; j_call: TRBJ2-3; v_call: TRBV7-2; clone_size: -; cdr3_nt: TGTGCCAGCAGCCCAGACGGGGCAGATACGCAGTATTTT; cdr3_aa: CASSPDGADTQYF
d_call: -; j_call: TRBJ2-3; v_call: TRBV4-2; clone_size: -; cdr3_nt: TGTGCCAGCAGCCAAGATTTGAGCCTTCGAGCAGATACGCAGTATTTT; cdr3_aa: CASSQDLSLRADTQYF
d_call: TRBD1; j_call: TRBJ1-3; v_call: TRBV12-5; clone_size: -; cdr3_nt: TGTGCTAGCCGGGGGACAGGGGCTTTCTCTGGAAACACCATATATTTT; cdr3_aa: CASRGTGAFSGNTIYF
d_call: -; j_call: TRBJ1-4; v_call: TRBV6-1; clone_size: -; cdr3_nt: TGTGCCAGCAGGGGACCGGACGAAAAACTGTTTTTT; cdr3_aa: CASRGPDEKLFF
d_call: TRBD1; j_call: TRBJ2-3; v_call: TRBV28; clone_size: -; cdr3_nt: TGTGCCAGCAGAGCACGACAGGGGGCGCTCCCCCCCTCTAGCACAGATACGCAGTATTTT; cdr3_aa: CASRARQGALPPSSTDTQYF
d_call: TRBD1; j_call: TRBJ1-3; v_call: TRBV28; clone_size: -; cdr3_nt: TGTGCCAGCAGTTTACGAGTCTCGGGACAGGGGATGGGCACCATATATTTT; cdr3_aa: CASSLRVSGQGMGTIYF
d_call: -; j_call: TRBJ1-4; v_call: TRBV28; clone_size: -; cdr3_nt: TGTGCCAGCTTGGGCTTTAATGAAAAACTGTTTTTT; cdr3_aa: CASLGFNEKLFF
d_call: TRBD1; j_call: TRBJ1-1; v_call: TRBV28; clone_size: -; cdr3_nt: TGTGCCAGCAGTCCCCACAGGGGTCCTGCTGAAGCTTTCTTT; cdr3_aa: CASSPHRGPAEAFF
d_call: TRBD1; j_call: TRBJ1-2; v_call: TRBV7-8; clone_size: -; cdr3_nt: TGTGCCAGCAGCTCACGGCTCGGGGACAGGGGGGATGGCTACACCTTC; cdr3_aa: CASSSRLGDRGDGYTF
d_call: -; j_call: TRBJ1-4; v_call: TRBV19; clone_size: few; cdr3_nt: TGTGCCGACGGAGGGAGCGAGGAAAAACTGTTTTTT; cdr3_aa: CADGGSEEKLFF
d_call: -; j_call: TRBJ2-5; v_call: TRBV5-4; clone_size: -; cdr3_nt: TGTGCCAGCAGCTTGCCCGGGGCGTTACAAGAGACCCAGTACTTC; cdr3_aa: CASSLPGALQETQYF
d_call: -; j_call: TRBJ2-7; v_call: TRBV7-3; clone_size: -; cdr3_nt: TGTGCCAGCAGCGCACCCGACGGGACTCTGTACTTC; cdr3_aa: CASSAPDGTLYF
d_call: -; j_call: TRBJ1-6; v_call: TRBV27; clone_size: -; cdr3_nt: TGTGCCAGCAGTACCCATTGGAATTCACCCCTCCACTTT; cdr3_aa: CASSTHWNSPLHF
d_call: -; j_call: TRBJ2-5; v_call: TRBV7-6; clone_size: -; cdr3_nt: TGTGCCAGCAGCTTAGGCGCAGGGGCTGAGACCCAGTACTTC; cdr3_aa: CASSLGAGAETQYF
d_call: TRBD2; j_call: TRBJ2-5; v_call: TRBV28; clone_size: -; cdr3_nt: TGTGCCAGCAGTTTCGGAGGGACTAGTACAGAGACCCAGTACTTC; cdr3_aa: CASSFGGTSTETQYF
d_call: -; j_call: TRBJ1-6; v_call: TRBV19; clone_size: few; cdr3_nt: TGTGCCAGTAGTCGACAGGCGACCACGTTATGGACCCTCCACTTT; cdr3_aa: CASSRQATTLWTLHF
d_call: TRBD1; j_call: TRBJ1-1; v_call: TRBV6-5; clone_size: -; cdr3_nt: TGTGCCAGCGGATCCGGGACAGGGGGCTTCGCTGAAGCTTTCTTT; cdr3_aa: CASGSGTGGFAEAFF
d_call: TRBD2; j_call: TRBJ2-1; v_call: TRBV4-3; clone_size: -; cdr3_nt: TGCGCCAGCAGCCAACTACTAGCGGGAGGCCGCAATGAGCAGTTCTTC; cdr3_aa: CASSQLLAGGRNEQFF
d_call: -; j_call: TRBJ1-1; v_call: TRBV7-2; clone_size: once; cdr3_nt: TGTGCCAGCAGCTTAGATCTAGAAGCCCTCAGCGGCGGAGCTTTCTTT; cdr3_aa: CASSLDLEALSGGAFF
d_call: TRBD1; j_call: TRBJ2-3; v_call: TRBV27; clone_size: -; cdr3_nt: TGTGCCAGCAGTTTTTTCGAGACAGGGAATTTCACAGATACGCAGTATTTT; cdr3_aa: CASSFFETGNFTDTQYF
d_call: -; j_call: TRBJ2-5; v_call: TRBV9; clone_size: -; cdr3_nt: TGTGCCAGCAGCGTCCAGGGGGGCTACCAAGAGACCCAGTACTTC; cdr3_aa: CASSVQGGYQETQYF
d_call: TRBD2; j_call: TRBJ2-7; v_call: TRBV5-6; clone_size: -; cdr3_nt: TGTGCCAGCAGCTTGGGAAGCGGGAGTCGGTACGAGCAGTACTTC; cdr3_aa: CASSLGSGSRYEQYF
d_call: -; j_call: TRBJ1-2; v_call: TRBV7-9; clone_size: -; cdr3_nt: TGTGCCAGCAGCTTAGTCCCAACTAACTATGGCTACACCTTC; cdr3_aa: CASSLVPTNYGYTF
d_call: TRBD2; j_call: TRBJ2-1; v_call: TRBV9; clone_size: -; cdr3_nt: TGTGCCAGCAGCGTAGGGACTAGCGGGAGGGCCGATGAGCAGTTCTTC; cdr3_aa: CASSVGTSGRADEQFF
d_call: -; j_call: TRBJ2-5; v_call: TRBV13; clone_size: -; cdr3_nt: TGTGCCAGCAGCCCGCGCGGGGGCCAGGGGGAGACCCAGTACTTC; cdr3_aa: CASSPRGGQGETQYF
d_call: -; j_call: TRBJ2-7; v_call: TRBV10-3; clone_size: -; cdr3_nt: TGTGCCATCAGGGGGGACAACTACGAGCAGTACTTC; cdr3_aa: CAIRGDNYEQYF
d_call: TRBD1; j_call: TRBJ1-4; v_call: TRBV5-1; clone_size: -; cdr3_nt: TGCGCCAGCAGCTTGGCGGGGACAGAGAATGAAAAACTGTTTTTT; cdr3_aa: CASSLAGTENEKLFF